This TCR beta chain was recorded in a study of T-cell reconstitution after alpha-beta-depleted transplantation in children. Notes on the study in general: Several patients had high TCRbeta diversity at day 60; it came from surviving recipient T cells and thymic progenitors. Fresh T-cell production supplied most of the T-cell counts and diversity seen one year after transplant. Alpha-beta T cells about two months after transplant reportedly derived from several hundred expanded graft clones.

Germline lookup yields CDR1 DFQATT and CDR2 SNEGSKA (reference sequence). The CDR3 sequence is 16 residues long. The authors prepared the TCRbeta library with unique molecular identifiers. From the PCR reads, TCRdb called clonotypes with MiXCR, one entry per CDR3 protein. The table lists around 420,000 distinct CDR3 sequences, around 15% of them singletons. This clonotype has more than one count but fewer than ten. No antigen is known for it. At one of its ends the junction is not consistent with the germline gene, which may arise from a read error. The material was PBMCs, mostly from graft donor cells, obtained 360 days after TCRalphabeta/CD19-depleted stem cell transplant. The rearrangement links TRBV20-1 to TRBJ1-3; TRBD1 matches at 8 bases. This TCR derives from a boy less than two years old who had a stem cell transplant for Wiskott-Aldrich syndrome, so the T cells may come from the graft donor. The CDR3 loop reads CSAREKAQGAGNTIYF. Written as DNA, the CDR3 is TGCAGTGCCAGAGAAAAAGCACAGGGGGCTGGAAACACCATATATTTT.